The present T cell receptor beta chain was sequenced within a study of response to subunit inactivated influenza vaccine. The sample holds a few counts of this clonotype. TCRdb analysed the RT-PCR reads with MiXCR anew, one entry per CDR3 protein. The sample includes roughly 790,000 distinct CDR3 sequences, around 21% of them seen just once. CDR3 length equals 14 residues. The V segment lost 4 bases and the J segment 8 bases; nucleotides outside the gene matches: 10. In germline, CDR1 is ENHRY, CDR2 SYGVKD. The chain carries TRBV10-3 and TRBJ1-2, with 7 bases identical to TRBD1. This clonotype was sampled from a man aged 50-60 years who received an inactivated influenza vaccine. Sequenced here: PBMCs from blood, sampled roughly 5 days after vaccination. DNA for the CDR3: TGTGCCATCAGTGCGGTCAGGGGGTCAGGAGGCTACACCTTC. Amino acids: CAISAVRGSGGYTF.